This TCR beta chain was sequenced for a study of cytomegalovirus exposure and HLA in healthy donors. Study-level points and caveats: 16,951 TCR beta sequences were associated with HLA alleles at 0.05 false discovery rate in a later analysis.

Germline values: CDR1 LNHDA, CDR2 SQIVND (reference sequence). This CDR3 spans 14 amino acids. V was pared by 10 bases and J by 6 bases, with 12 bases of the junction left unmatched. For this clone: Its matching antigen is unknown.

This PCR relied on a set of 60 Vbeta primers and 13 Jbeta primers. Measured with immunoSEQ multiplex PCR; TCRdb has only the in-frame clones, and not every one. The sample carries approximately 150,000 clones, about a tenth recorded once. The sequencing sample was made of PBMCs. The TCR comes from a male donor in good health and CMV-seronegative. This chain joins TRBV19 and TRBJ1-2; 9 nucleotides match TRBD1. The CDR3 nucleotides read TGTGCCACCGCAAAGGGACAGGGCTTCGATGGCTACACCTTC. It translates to CATAKGQGFDGYTF.